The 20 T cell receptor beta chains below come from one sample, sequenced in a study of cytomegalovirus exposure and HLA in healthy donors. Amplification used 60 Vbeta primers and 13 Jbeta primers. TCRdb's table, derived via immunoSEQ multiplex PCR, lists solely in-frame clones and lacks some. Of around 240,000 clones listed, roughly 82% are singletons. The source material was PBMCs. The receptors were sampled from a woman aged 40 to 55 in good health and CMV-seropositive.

In DNA form, the CDR3 reads TGTGCCAGCAGTAAGGGACTAGCTGCCCGGGATACGCAGTATTTT. Amino acids: CASSKGLAARDTQYF. The chain has TRBV6-5 and TRBJ2-3; 9 nucleotides line up with TRBD2. There are 15 residues in the CDR3. Germline V gene data show CDR1 as MNHEY and CDR2 as SVGAGI. V dropped 5 bases and J dropped 6; count of bases not matched to a gene: 9.

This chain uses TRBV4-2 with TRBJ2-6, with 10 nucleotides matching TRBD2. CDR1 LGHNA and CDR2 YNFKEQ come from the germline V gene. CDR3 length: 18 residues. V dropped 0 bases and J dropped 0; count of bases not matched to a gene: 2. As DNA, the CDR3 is TGTGCCAGCAGCCAAGATCCTAGCGGGAGCTCTGGGGCCAACGTCCTGACTTTC. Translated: CASSQDPSGSSGANVLTF.

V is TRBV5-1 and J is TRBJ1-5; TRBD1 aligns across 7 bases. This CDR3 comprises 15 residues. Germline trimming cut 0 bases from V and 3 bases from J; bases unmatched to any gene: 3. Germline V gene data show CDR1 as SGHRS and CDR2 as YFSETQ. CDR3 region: CASSLEGAYNQPQHF. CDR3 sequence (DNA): TGCGCCAGCAGCTTGGAGGGGGCCTACAATCAGCCCCAGCATTTT. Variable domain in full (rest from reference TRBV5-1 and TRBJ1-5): KAGVTQTPRYLIKTRGQQVTLSCSPISGHRSVSWYQQTPGQGLQFLFEYFSETQRNKGNFPGRFSGRQFSNSRSEMNVSTLELGDSALYLCASSLEGAYNQPQHFGDGTRLSIL.

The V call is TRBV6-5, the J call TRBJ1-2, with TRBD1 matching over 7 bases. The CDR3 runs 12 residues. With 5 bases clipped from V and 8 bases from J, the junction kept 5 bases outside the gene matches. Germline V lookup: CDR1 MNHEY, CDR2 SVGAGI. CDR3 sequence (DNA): TGTGCCAGCAGTCAACAGGGGTACGGCTACACCTTC. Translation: CASSQQGYGYTF.

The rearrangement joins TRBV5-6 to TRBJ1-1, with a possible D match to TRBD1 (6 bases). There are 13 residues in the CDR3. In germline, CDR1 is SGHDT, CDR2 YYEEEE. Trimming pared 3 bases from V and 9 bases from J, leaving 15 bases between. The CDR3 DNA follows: TGTGCCAGCAGCTCCCGAACCCGGGACAAAGCTTTCTTT. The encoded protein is CASSSRTRDKAFF.

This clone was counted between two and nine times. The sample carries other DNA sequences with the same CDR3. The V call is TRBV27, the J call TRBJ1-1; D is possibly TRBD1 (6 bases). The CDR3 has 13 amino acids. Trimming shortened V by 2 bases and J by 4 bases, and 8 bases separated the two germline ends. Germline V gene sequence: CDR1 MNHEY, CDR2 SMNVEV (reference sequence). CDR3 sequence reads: CASSLTGLTEAFF. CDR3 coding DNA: TGTGCCAGCAGTTTAACAGGGCTCACTGAAGCTTTCTTT.

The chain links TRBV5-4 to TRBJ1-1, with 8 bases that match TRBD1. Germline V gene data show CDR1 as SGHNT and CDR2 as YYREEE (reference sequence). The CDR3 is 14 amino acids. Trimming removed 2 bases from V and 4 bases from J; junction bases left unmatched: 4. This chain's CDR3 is CASSLTGGVTEAFF. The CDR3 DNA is TGTGCCAGCAGCTTAACAGGGGGGGTCACTGAAGCTTTCTTT.

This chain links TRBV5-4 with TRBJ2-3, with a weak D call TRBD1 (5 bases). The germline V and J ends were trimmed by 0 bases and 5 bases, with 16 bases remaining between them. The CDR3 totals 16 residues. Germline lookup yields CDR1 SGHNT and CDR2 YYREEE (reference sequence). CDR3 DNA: TGTGCCAGCAGCTTGGCAGGGATCTACGACGTAGATACGCAGTATTTT. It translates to CASSLAGIYDVDTQYF.

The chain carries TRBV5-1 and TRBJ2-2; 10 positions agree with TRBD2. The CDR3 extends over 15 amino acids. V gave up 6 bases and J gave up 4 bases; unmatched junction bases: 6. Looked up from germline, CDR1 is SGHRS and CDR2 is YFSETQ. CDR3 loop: CASTRTSGSTGELFF. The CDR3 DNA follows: TGCGCCAGCACCCGGACTAGCGGAAGCACCGGGGAGCTGTTTTTT.

CDR3 nucleotides: TGTGCCAGTAGTATAGGCCACTTGAGGACCCAGTACTTC. Its protein is CASSIGHLRTQYF. J is TRBJ2-5 and V is TRBV19; D is unclear. The germline gives CDR1 LNHDA, CDR2 SQIVND (reference sequence). The CDR3 loop spans 13 amino acids. Trimming took off 1 base at V and 7 bases at J, with 10 bases between the two ends.

As DNA, the CDR3 is TGCGCCAGCAGCTCCTCAGACGCGGGGAACATTCAGTACTTC. Translation: CASSSSDAGNIQYF. The V call is TRBV5-1, the J call TRBJ2-4, with D possibly matching TRBD2 (6 bases). The germline V gene encodes CDR1 SGHRS and CDR2 YFSETQ. V lost 3 bases and J 7 bases, leaving 14 bases between the germline ends. The CDR3 has 14 residues. The variable domain in full, completed from reference TRBV5-1 and TRBJ2-4, reads KAGVTQTPRYLIKTRGQQVTLSCSPISGHRSVSWYQQTPGQGLQFLFEYFSETQRNKGNFPGRFSGRQFSNSRSEMNVSTLELGDSALYLCASSSSDAGNIQYFGAGTRLSVL.

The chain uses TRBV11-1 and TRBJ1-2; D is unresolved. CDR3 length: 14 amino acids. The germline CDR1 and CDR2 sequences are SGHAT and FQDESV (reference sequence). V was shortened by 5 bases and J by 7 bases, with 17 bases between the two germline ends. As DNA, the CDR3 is TGTGCCAGCAGCCCCTATAGAGGGTTTCGTGGCTACACCTTC. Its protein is CASSPYRGFRGYTF.

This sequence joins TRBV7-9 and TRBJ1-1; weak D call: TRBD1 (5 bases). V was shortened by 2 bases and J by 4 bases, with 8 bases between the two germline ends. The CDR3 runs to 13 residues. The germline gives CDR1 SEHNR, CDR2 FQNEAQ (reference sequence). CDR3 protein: CASSLSGITEAFF. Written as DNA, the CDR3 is TGTGCCAGCAGCTTATCAGGGATCACTGAAGCTTTCTTT. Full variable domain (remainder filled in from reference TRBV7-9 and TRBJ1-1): DTGVSQNPRHKITKRGQNVTFRCDPISEHNRLYWYRQTLGQGPEFLTYFQNEAQLEKSRLLSDRFSAERPKGSFSTLEIQRTEQGDSAMYLCASSLSGITEAFFGQGTRLTVV.

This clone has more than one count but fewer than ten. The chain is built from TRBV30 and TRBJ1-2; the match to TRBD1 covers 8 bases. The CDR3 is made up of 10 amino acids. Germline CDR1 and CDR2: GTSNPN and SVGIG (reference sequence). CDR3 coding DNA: TGTGGGGCACAGGGGGGAGGCTACACCTTC. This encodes CGAQGGGYTF.

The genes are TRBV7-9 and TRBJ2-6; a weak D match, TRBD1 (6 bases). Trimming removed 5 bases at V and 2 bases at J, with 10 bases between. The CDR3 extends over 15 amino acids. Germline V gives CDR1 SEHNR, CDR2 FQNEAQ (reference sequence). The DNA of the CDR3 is TGTGCCAGCAGCAGGACAGATCCTGGGGCCAACGTCCTGACTTTC. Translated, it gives CASSRTDPGANVLTF.

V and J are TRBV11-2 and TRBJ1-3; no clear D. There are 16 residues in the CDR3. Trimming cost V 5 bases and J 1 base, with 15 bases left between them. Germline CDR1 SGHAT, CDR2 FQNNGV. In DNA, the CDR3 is TGTGCCAGCAGCCCCTCGACACCCTCGTCTGGAAACACCATATATTTT. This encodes CASSPSTPSSGNTIYF.

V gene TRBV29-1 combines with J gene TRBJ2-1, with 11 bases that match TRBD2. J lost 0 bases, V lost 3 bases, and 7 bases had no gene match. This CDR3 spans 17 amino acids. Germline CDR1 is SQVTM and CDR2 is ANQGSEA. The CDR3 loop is CSVDRLAGLSSYNEQFF. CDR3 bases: TGCAGCGTTGATCGACTAGCGGGGTTGAGCTCCTACAATGAGCAGTTCTTC.

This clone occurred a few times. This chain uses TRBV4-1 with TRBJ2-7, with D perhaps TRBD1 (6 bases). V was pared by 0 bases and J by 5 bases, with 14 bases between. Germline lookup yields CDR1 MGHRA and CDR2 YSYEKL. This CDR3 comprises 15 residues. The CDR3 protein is CASSQEVNRVNEQYF. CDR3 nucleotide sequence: TGCGCCAGCAGCCAAGAAGTAAACAGGGTGAACGAGCAGTACTTC.

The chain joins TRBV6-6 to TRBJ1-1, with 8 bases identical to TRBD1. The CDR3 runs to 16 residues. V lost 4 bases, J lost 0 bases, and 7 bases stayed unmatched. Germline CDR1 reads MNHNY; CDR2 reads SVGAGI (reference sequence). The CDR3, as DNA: TGTGCCAGCAGTTCCGGACAGGGCATTATGAACACTGAAGCTTTCTTT. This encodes CASSSGQGIMNTEAFF.

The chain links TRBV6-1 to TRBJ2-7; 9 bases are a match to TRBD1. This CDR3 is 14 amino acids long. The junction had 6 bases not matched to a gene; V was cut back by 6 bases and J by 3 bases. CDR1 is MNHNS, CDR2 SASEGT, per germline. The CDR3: CASRLTGGLYEQYF. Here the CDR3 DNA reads TGTGCCAGCAGGCTGACAGGGGGGCTCTACGAGCAGTACTTC.